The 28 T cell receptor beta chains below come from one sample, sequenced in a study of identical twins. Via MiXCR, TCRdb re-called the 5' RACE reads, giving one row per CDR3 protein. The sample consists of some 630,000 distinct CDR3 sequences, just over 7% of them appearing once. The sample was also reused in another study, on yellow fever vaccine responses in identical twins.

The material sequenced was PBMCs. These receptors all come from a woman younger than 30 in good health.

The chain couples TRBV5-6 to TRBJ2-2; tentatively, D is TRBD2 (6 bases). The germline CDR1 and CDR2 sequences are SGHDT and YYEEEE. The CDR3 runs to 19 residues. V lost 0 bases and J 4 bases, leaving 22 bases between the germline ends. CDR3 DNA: TGTGCCAGCAGCTTGGCCGGCGGGGTGGGCCCTAGGGTCACCGGGGAGCTGTTTTTT. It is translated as CASSLAGGVGPRVTGELFF.

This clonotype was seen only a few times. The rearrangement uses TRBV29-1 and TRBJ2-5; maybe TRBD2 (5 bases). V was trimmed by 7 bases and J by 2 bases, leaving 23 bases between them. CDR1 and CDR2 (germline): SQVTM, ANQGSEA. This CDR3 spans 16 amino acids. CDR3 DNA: TGCAGCGCCGACCCGACCGGGAAAAGGTATCAAGAGACCCAGTACTTC. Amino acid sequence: CSADPTGKRYQETQYF.

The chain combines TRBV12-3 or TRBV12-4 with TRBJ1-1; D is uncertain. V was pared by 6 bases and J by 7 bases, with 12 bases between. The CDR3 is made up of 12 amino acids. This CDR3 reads CASSAQANEAFF. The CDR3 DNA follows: TGTGCCAGCAGCGCGCAGGCGAATGAAGCTTTCTTT.

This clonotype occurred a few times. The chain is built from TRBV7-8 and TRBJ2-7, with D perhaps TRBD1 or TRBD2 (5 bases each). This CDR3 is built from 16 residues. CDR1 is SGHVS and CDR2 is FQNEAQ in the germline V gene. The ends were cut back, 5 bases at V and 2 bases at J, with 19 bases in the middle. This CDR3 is CASSNSRDGQTYEQYV. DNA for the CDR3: TGTGCCAGCAGCAACAGCCGGGACGGACAAACCTACGAGCAGTACGTC.

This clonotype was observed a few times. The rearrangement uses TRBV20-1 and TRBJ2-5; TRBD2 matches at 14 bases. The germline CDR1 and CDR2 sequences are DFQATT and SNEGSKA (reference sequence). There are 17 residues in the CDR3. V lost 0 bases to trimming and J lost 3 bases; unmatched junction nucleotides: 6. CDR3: CSARDPAGLAGEETQYF. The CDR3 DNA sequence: TGCAGTGCTAGAGATCCTGCGGGACTAGCGGGAGAAGAGACCCAGTACTTC.

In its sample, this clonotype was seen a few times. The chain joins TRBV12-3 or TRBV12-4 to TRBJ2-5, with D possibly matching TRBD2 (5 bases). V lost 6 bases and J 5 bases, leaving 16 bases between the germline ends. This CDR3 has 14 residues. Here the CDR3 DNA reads TGTGCCAGCAGAAACCCCGGGGTGGGTGAGACCCAGTACTTC. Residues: CASRNPGVGETQYF.

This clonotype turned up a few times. CDR3 bases: TGTGCCAGCAGGGAGGGACGCCACACCTCCTACAATGAGCAGTTCTTC. This gives the protein CASREGRHTSYNEQFF. The chain joins TRBV6-1 to TRBJ2-1; D is possibly TRBD2 (6 bases). Deletions cut 6 bases from V and 0 bases from J, with 15 bases between. This CDR3 contains 16 residues. Per the germline V gene, CDR1 is MNHNS and CDR2 is SASEGT.

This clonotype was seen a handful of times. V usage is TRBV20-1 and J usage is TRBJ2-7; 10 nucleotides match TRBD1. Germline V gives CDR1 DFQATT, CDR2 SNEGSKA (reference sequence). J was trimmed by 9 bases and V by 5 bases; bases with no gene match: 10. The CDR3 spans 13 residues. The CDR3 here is CSAPRTGGSGQYV. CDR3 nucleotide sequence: TGCAGTGCTCCCCGGACAGGGGGATCCGGGCAGTACGTC.

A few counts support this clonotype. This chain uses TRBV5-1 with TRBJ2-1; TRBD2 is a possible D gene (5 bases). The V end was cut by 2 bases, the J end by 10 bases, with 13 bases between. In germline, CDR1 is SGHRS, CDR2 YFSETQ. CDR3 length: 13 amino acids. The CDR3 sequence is CASSLNPEDEQFF. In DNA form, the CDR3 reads TGCGCCAGCAGCTTAAACCCGGAGGACGAGCAGTTCTTC.

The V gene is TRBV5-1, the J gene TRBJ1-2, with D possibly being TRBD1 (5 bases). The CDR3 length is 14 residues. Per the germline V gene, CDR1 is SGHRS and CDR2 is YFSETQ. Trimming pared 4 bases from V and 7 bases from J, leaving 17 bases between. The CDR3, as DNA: TGCGCCAGCAGCCCCCCCCGGCAGGGAAGTGGCTACACCTTC. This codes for CASSPPRQGSGYTF.

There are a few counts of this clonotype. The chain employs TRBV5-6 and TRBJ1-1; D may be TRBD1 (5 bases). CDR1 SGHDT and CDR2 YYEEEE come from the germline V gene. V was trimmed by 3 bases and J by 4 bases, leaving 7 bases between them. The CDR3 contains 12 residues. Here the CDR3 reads CASSWDSTEAFF. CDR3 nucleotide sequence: TGTGCCAGCAGCTGGGACTCCACTGAAGCTTTCTTT.

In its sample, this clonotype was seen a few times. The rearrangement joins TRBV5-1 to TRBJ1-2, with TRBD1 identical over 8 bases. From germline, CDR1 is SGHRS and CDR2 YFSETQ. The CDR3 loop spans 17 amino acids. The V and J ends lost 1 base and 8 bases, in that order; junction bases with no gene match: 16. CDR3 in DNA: TGCGCCAGCAGCTTGTCGGTGAAGGGGGACAGGTTCGGCGGCTACACCTTC. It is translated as CASSLSVKGDRFGGYTF.

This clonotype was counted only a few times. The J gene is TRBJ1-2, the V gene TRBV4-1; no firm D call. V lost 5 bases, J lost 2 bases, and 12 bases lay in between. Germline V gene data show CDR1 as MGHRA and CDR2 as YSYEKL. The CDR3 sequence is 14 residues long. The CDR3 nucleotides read TGCGCCAGCAGCTCAACCGGTATCAACTATGGCTACACCTTC. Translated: CASSSTGINYGYTF.

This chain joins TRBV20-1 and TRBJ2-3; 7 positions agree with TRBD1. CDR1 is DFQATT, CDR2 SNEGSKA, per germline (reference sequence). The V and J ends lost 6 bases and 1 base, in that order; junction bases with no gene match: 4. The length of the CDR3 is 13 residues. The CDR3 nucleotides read TGCAGTGCCATTACAGGGGGCACAGATACGCAGTATTTT. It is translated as CSAITGGTDTQYF.

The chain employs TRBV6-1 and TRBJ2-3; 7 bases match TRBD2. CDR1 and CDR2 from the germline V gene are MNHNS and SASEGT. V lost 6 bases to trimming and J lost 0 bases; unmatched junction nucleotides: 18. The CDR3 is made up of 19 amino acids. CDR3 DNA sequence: TGTGCCAGCAGCGCGAGACTAGCCTCCGTGTCCGACAGCACAGATACGCAGTATTTT. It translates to CASSARLASVSDSTDTQYF.

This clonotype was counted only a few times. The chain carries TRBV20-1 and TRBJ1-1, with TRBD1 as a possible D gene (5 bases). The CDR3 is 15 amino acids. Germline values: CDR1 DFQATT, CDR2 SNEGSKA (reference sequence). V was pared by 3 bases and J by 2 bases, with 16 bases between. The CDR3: CSASPDMGLNTEAFF. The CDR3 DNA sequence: TGCAGTGCTAGTCCGGACATGGGACTCAACACTGAAGCTTTCTTT.

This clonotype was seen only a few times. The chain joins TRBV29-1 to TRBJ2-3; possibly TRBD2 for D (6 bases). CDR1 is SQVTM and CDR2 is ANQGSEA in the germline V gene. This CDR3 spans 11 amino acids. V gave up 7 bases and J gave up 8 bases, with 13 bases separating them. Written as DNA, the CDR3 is TGCAGCGCACGACTAGTCCCTACGCAGTATTTT. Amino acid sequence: CSARLVPTQYF.

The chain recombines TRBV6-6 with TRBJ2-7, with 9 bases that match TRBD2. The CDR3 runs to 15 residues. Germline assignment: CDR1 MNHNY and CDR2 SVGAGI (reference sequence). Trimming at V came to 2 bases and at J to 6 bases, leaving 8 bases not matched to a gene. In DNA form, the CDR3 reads TGTGCCAGCAGTTACCGCCGCGGGAGGGATTCCGAGCAGTACTTC. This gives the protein CASSYRRGRDSEQYF.

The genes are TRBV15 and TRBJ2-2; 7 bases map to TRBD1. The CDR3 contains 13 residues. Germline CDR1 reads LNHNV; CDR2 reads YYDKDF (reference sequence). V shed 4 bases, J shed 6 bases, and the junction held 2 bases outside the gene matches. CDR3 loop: CATSTGQSGELFF. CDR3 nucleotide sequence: TGTGCCACCAGCACGGGACAGTCCGGGGAGCTGTTTTTT.

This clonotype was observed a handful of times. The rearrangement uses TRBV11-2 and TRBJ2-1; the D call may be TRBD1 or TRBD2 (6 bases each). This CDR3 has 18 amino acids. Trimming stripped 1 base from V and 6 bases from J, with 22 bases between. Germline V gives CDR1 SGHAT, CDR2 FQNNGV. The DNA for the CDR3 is TGTGCCAGCAGCTTAGTTTCCGCCGGCTGGGGGGCACTCAATGAGCAGTTCTTC. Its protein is CASSLVSAGWGALNEQFF.

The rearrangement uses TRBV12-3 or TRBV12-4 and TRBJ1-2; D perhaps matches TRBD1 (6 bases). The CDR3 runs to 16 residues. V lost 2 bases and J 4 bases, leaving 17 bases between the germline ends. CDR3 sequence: CASSLQGRRGSYGYTF. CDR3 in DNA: TGTGCCAGCAGTTTACAGGGGAGGAGGGGTAGCTATGGCTACACCTTC.

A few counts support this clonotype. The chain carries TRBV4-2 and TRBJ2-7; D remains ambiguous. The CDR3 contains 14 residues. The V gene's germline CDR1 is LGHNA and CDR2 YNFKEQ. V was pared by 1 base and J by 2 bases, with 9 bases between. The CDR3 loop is CASSQAITTYEQYF. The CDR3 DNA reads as TGTGCCAGCAGCCAAGCAATTACCACCTACGAGCAGTACTTC.

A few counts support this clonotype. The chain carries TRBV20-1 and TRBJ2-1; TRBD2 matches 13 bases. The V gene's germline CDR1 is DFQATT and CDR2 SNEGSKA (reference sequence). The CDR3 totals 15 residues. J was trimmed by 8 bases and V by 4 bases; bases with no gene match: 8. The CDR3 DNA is TGCAGTGCTACAAGACTAGCGGGAGGCTCCGATGAGCAGTTCTTC. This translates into CSATRLAGGSDEQFF.

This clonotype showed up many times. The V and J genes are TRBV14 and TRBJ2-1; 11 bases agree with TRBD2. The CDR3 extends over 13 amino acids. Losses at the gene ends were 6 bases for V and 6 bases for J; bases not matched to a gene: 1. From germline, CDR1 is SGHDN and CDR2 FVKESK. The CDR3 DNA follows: TGTGCCAGCAGTACTAGCGGGAGCAATGAGCAGTTCTTC. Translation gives CASSTSGSNEQFF.

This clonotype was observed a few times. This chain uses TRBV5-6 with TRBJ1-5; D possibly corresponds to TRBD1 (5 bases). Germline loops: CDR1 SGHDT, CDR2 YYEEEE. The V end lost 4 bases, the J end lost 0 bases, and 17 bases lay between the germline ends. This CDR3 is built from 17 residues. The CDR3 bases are TGTGCCAGCAGCCGGGACGGAGGGACCTATAGCAATCAGCCCCAGCATTTT. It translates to CASSRDGGTYSNQPQHF.

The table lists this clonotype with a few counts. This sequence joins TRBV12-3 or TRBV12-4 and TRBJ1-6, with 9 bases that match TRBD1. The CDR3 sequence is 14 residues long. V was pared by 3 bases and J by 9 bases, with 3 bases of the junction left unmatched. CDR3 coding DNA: TGTGCCAGCAGTTTCGGGACAGGGTCTTCACCCCTCCACTTT. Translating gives CASSFGTGSSPLHF.

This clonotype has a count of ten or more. Here the CDR3 reads CASSQRLAGGLYNEQFF. CDR3 DNA sequence: TGCGCCAGCAGCCAAAGACTAGCGGGGGGCCTCTACAATGAGCAGTTCTTC. The chain employs TRBV4-1 and TRBJ2-1; TRBD2 agrees at 13 bases. Germline V CDR1 and CDR2: MGHRA, YSYEKL. The V and J ends lost 2 bases and 3 bases, in that order; junction bases with no gene match: 4. The CDR3 spans 17 residues.

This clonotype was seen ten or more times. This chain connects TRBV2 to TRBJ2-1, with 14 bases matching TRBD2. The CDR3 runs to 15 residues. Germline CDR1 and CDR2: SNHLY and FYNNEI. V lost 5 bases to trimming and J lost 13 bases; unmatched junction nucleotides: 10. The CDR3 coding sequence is TGTGCCAGCAGTCCCGGGACTAGCGGGGGCCGGGACCAGTTCTTC. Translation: CASSPGTSGGRDQFF.